Listed here are 26 T cell receptor beta chains from one sample, sequenced in a study of post-analysis software for immune sequencing data. Study-wide points: TRBV segments more frequent in patients than in controls numbered several and included TRBV5-6, TRBV5-1 and TRBV20-1.

Antigens of these TCRs are unknown. Unique molecular identifiers had been added to the TCR beta cDNA libraries. TCRdb passed the PCR reads through MiXCR, listing each CDR3 protein once. Of more than 450,000 distinct CDR3 sequences listed, roughly two fifths were seen once; the top ten hold about 1.8%. The sample taken for sequencing was blood. The source is a girl between 5 and 17 years old with multiple sclerosis.

The J gene is TRBJ1-5, the V gene TRBV6-2 or TRBV6-3; TRBD1 matches 9 bases. V lost 6 bases and J lost 7; bases outside the gene matches: 13. Germline V gives CDR1 MNHEY, CDR2 SVGEGT. The CDR3 is 16 residues long. As DNA, the CDR3 is TGTGCCAGCAGCCCCATCACAGGGGGCCTGGGCCAGCCCCAGCATTTT. This codes for CASSPITGGLGQPQHF.

This clonotype was observed at least ten times. The chain combines TRBV5-1 with TRBJ2-3; a possible D gene is TRBD2 (6 bases). Germline loops: CDR1 SGHRS, CDR2 YFSETQ. CDR3 length equals 16 residues. V was shortened by 0 bases and J by 8 bases, with 19 bases between the two germline ends. CDR3 protein: CASSLDGEVGRGTQYF. The CDR3 bases are TGCGCCAGCAGCTTGGATGGGGAGGTGGGTAGAGGTACGCAGTATTTT.

This clonotype was seen a few times. The chain uses TRBV12-3 or TRBV12-4 and TRBJ2-7; D is perhaps TRBD2 (6 bases). CDR3 length: 15 residues. Trimming cost V 3 bases and J 3 bases, with 15 bases left between them. CDR3 coding DNA: TGTGCCAGCAGTTTGGCGGGGAGTTTTAGCTACGAGCAGTACTTC. Protein product: CASSLAGSFSYEQYF.

This clonotype was counted a single time. The V call is TRBV29-1, the J call TRBJ2-7; 7 positions match TRBD2. Trimming took 2 bases from V and 7 from J; bases not matched to a gene: 23. The CDR3 covers 18 residues. The germline CDR1 and CDR2 sequences are SQVTM and ANQGSEA. CDR3: CSVERLRRAGLSYNEQYF. Here the CDR3 DNA reads TGCAGCGTTGAAAGACTCCGGCGAGCGGGGCTCTCCTACAATGAGCAGTACTTC.

The chain is built from TRBV28 and TRBJ2-7; perhaps D is TRBD1 or TRBD2 (5 bases each). The CDR3 contains 15 residues. The V gene's germline CDR1 is MDHEN and CDR2 SYDVKM. V was trimmed by 5 bases and J by 4 bases, leaving 18 bases between them. The CDR3 nucleotides are TGTGCCAGCAGTCAACCAGGGCGGGTCCCATACGAGCAGTACTTC. Residues: CASSQPGRVPYEQYF.

This chain connects TRBV20-1 to TRBJ2-7; D gene unclear. Germline CDR1 and CDR2: DFQATT and SNEGSKA (reference sequence). The CDR3 runs to 17 residues. V was trimmed by 1 base and J by 2 bases, leaving 21 bases between them. CDR3 sequence reads: CSARAHDPSGVPYEQYF. CDR3 DNA: TGCAGTGCTAGAGCCCACGACCCTAGTGGGGTCCCCTACGAGCAGTACTTC.

The chain couples TRBV4-1 to TRBJ2-3, with D maybe TRBD2 (5 bases). The CDR3 consists of 15 residues. With 0 bases removed from V and 3 bases from J, the gap between germline ends came to 10 bases. Germline V gene data show CDR1 as MGHRA and CDR2 as YSYEKL. The CDR3 nucleotides are TGCGCCAGCAGCCAAGAGGATCGCGGGACAGATACGCAGTATTTT. It translates to CASSQEDRGTDTQYF.

The rearrangement links TRBV20-1 to TRBJ1-5; the match to TRBD1 covers 8 bases. This CDR3 is 18 amino acids long. Per the germline V gene, CDR1 is DFQATT and CDR2 is SNEGSKA (reference sequence). Losses at the gene ends were 3 bases for V and 2 bases for J; bases not matched to a gene: 15. In DNA, the CDR3 is TGCAGTGCTAGCGCCACAGGGGGGAAGGACTATGGCAATCAGCCCCAGCATTTT. This sequence encodes CSASATGGKDYGNQPQHF.

In this sample, this clonotype turned up a few times. The chain has TRBV27 and TRBJ2-1, with D hard to call. V gave up 4 bases and J gave up 6 bases, with 13 bases separating them. The CDR3 is 14 amino acids. Germline V gene data show CDR1 as MNHEY and CDR2 as SMNVEV (reference sequence). DNA of the CDR3: TGTGCCAGCAGTTCATCACCGCTCCCCAATGAGCAGTTCTTC. Translated: CASSSSPLPNEQFF.

This clonotype came up a few times. V usage is TRBV6-1 and J usage is TRBJ2-1, with D maybe TRBD2 (6 bases). Trimming stripped 6 bases from V and 3 bases from J, with 15 bases between. Germline V gives CDR1 MNHNS, CDR2 SASEGT. The CDR3 loop spans 15 amino acids. For the CDR3, the DNA is TGTGCCAGCAGAAATACCGGGAGCTTCTACAATGAGCAGTTCTTC. This encodes CASRNTGSFYNEQFF.

The chain joins TRBV20-1 to TRBJ2-5; 7 nucleotides agree with TRBD2. V gave up 0 bases and J gave up 2 bases; unmatched junction bases: 3. Germline V lookup: CDR1 DFQATT, CDR2 SNEGSKA (reference sequence). The CDR3 runs 14 residues. The CDR3: CSARDGEGQETQYF. CDR3 bases: TGCAGTGCTAGAGACGGGGAGGGACAAGAGACCCAGTACTTC.

A few counts support this clonotype. V gene TRBV12-3 or TRBV12-4 combines with J gene TRBJ2-3; no reliable D call. This CDR3 region has 15 residues. Trimming removed 5 bases at V and 2 bases at J, with 14 bases between. The CDR3: CASSLERLFTDTQYF. DNA of the CDR3: TGTGCCAGCAGTCTGGAGCGATTATTCACAGATACGCAGTATTTT.

This chain links TRBV12-3 or TRBV12-4 with TRBJ2-1; the D gene is possibly TRBD2 (5 bases). V was cut by 0 bases and J by 3 bases, with 6 bases left in between. CDR3 length equals 14 residues. DNA for the CDR3: TGTGCCAGCAGTTTAGCCGGGATCTACAATGAGCAGTTCTTC. Residues: CASSLAGIYNEQFF.

The V and J genes are TRBV12-3 or TRBV12-4 and TRBJ2-1; 8 positions agree with TRBD1. Unmatched junction bases numbered 0, after V lost 5 bases and J lost 6 bases. The CDR3 is 12 residues long. CDR3 region: CASSGQGNEQFF. DNA of the CDR3: TGTGCCAGCAGTGGACAGGGCAATGAGCAGTTCTTC.

The rearrangement links TRBV29-1 to TRBJ2-5, with D uncertain. The better agreement between TRBJ2-7 and the DNA end casts doubt on the J call. Germline values: CDR1 SQVTM, CDR2 ANQGSEA. CDR3 length: 13 amino acids. CDR3 sequence: CSVDLGGYYEQYF. DNA of the CDR3: TGCAGCGTTGACTTGGGCGGCTACTACGAGCAGTACTTC.

The chain carries TRBV9 and TRBJ1-2; D not resolved. From germline, CDR1 is SGDLS and CDR2 YYNGEE. With 0 bases removed from V and 1 base from J, the gap between germline ends came to 1 base. This CDR3 is 12 amino acids long. The CDR3 coding sequence is TGTGCCAGCAGCGTAGATAACTATGGCTACACCTTC. This encodes CASSVDNYGYTF.

This chain connects TRBV29-1 to TRBJ1-1; TRBD1 agrees at 7 bases. The CDR3 runs 16 residues. The V gene end was trimmed by 3 bases and the J gene end by 3 bases; junction bases not matched to a gene: 13. The germline CDR1 and CDR2 sequences are SQVTM and ANQGSEA. The CDR3 bases are TGCAGCGTTGAGGGATACCCGGGACAGACTTACACTGAAGCTTTCTTT. Translated, it gives CSVEGYPGQTYTEAFF. Full variable domain (rest looked up from reference TRBV29-1 and TRBJ1-1): SAVISQKPSRDICQRGTSLTIQCQVDSQVTMMFWYRQQPGQSLTLIATANQGSEATYESGFVIDKFPISRPNLTFSTLTVSNMSPEDSSIYLCSVEGYPGQTYTEAFFGQGTRLTVV.

This clonotype was recorded only once. The CDR3: CASSPRGNQPSGGYTF. Written as DNA, the CDR3 is TGCGCCAGCAGCCCCCGGGGGAACCAGCCGTCGGGGGGCTACACCTTC. The chain carries TRBV5-1 and TRBJ1-2, with D perhaps matching TRBD1 (5 bases). The CDR3 length is 16 residues. The V gene's germline CDR1 is SGHRS and CDR2 YFSETQ. Trimming removed 4 bases at V and 8 bases at J, with 24 bases between. The full variable domain, its missing parts supplied by reference TRBV5-1 and TRBJ1-2, is KAGVTQTPRYLIKTRGQQVTLSCSPISGHRSVSWYQQTPGQGLQFLFEYFSETQRNKGNFPGRFSGRQFSNSRSEMNVSTLELGDSALYLCASSPRGNQPSGGYTFGSGTRLTVV.

This clonotype was seen more than once but under ten times. The rearrangement uses TRBV20-1 and TRBJ2-7; TRBD1 agrees at 12 bases. The V segment lost 6 bases and the J segment 3 bases; nucleotides outside the gene matches: 12. The CDR3 extends over 16 amino acids. The V gene's germline CDR1 is DFQATT and CDR2 SNEGSKA (reference sequence). CDR3 DNA: TGCAGTGCCAAGGGAGGGACAGGGGGCTTTGACTACGAGCAGTACTTC. Translated: CSAKGGTGGFDYEQYF.

J is TRBJ2-5 and V is TRBV12-3 or TRBV12-4, with 7 bases that match TRBD2. J lost 5 bases, V lost 6 bases, and 9 bases had no gene match. The CDR3 covers 14 residues. The DNA of the CDR3 is TGTGCCAGCAGCAAAAGGGAGGGAGACGAGACCCAGTACTTC. This gives the protein CASSKREGDETQYF.

The V call is TRBV6-6, the J call TRBJ1-2, with 7 nucleotides matching TRBD1. The germline V gene has CDR1 MNHNY and CDR2 SVGAGI (reference sequence). The CDR3 is 14 amino acids. The junction had 6 bases not matched to a gene; V was cut back by 2 bases and J by 6 bases. The CDR3 loop is CASSYPKDRHGYTF. The CDR3 nucleotides are TGTGCCAGCAGTTACCCGAAGGACAGGCATGGCTACACCTTC.

CDR3 protein: CASSQDREGPYNEQFF. CDR3 nucleotides: TGTGCCAGCAGCCAAGATAGGGAGGGCCCTTACAATGAGCAGTTCTTC. This chain links TRBV4-2 with TRBJ2-1, with 7 positions matching TRBD2. This CDR3 spans 16 amino acids. J was trimmed by 4 bases and V by 0 bases; bases with no gene match: 6. CDR1 and CDR2 (germline): LGHNA, YNFKEQ.

This clonotype showed up just a few times. This chain joins TRBV27 and TRBJ2-7; D possibly corresponds to TRBD1 (6 bases). The V gene lost 8 bases and the J gene lost 2 bases, with 10 bases spanning the gap. Germline values: CDR1 MNHEY, CDR2 SMNVEV (reference sequence). There are 12 residues in the CDR3. In nucleotides, the CDR3 is TGTGCCAGCGGACAGACCACCTACGAGCAGTACTTC. Amino acid sequence: CASGQTTYEQYF.

This clonotype was recorded at least ten times. The V and J genes are TRBV27 and TRBJ1-2; weak D call: TRBD1 (6 bases). CDR3 length: 15 residues. The V gene lost 8 bases and the J gene lost 4 bases, with 20 bases spanning the gap. Per the germline V gene, CDR1 is MNHEY and CDR2 is SMNVEV (reference sequence). The CDR3 coding sequence is TGTGCCAGCGGACCTGTAAGGGGGGCGAGCTATGGCTACACCTTC. Protein product: CASGPVRGASYGYTF.

The chain links TRBV7-9 to TRBJ2-1; the match to TRBD1 covers 8 bases. This CDR3 contains 12 residues. With 5 bases clipped from V and 8 bases from J, the junction kept 2 bases outside the gene matches. CDR1 and CDR2 from the germline V gene are SEHNR and FQNEAQ (reference sequence). The CDR3 DNA reads TGTGCCAGCAGCGGACAGGGCGATGAGCAGTTCTTC. Protein: CASSGQGDEQFF. The full variable domain, in which reference TRBV7-9 and TRBJ2-1 provide the parts outside the CDR3, is DTGVSQNPRHKITKRGQNVTFRCDPISEHNRLYWYRQTLGQGPEFLTYFQNEAQLEKSRLLSDRFSAERPKGSFSTLEIQRTEQGDSAMYLCASSGQGDEQFFGPGTRLTVL.

V is TRBV4-1 and J is TRBJ1-5; 7 nucleotides agree with TRBD1. CDR1 and CDR2 from the germline V gene are MGHRA and YSYEKL. The CDR3 covers 17 residues. Trimming took 2 bases from V and 9 from J; bases not matched to a gene: 16. CDR3 nucleotides: TGCGCCAGCAGCCAACCTCCGAGACAGGGAGCCCTTTGGCCCCAGCATTTT. Protein product: CASSQPPRQGALWPQHF.